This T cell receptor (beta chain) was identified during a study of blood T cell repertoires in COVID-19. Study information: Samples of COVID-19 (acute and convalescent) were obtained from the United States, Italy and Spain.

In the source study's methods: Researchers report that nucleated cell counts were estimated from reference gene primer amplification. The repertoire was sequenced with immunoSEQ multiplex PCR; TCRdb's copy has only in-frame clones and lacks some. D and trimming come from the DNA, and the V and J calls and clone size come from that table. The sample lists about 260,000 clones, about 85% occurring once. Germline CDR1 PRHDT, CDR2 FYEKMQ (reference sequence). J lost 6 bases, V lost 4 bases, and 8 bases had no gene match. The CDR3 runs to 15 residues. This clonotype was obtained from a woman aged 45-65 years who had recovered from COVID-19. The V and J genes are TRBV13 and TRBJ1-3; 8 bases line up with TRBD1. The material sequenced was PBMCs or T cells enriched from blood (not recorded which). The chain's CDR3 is CASSSQGAKVNTIYF. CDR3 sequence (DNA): TGTGCCAGCAGCTCGCAGGGGGCCAAGGTAAACACCATATATTTT.